Included here is one T cell receptor (beta chain) sequence, with context. Its antigen is currently unknown. A junction boundary mismatches the germline segment, possibly from a read error. This CDR3 comprises 16 residues. Germline CDR1 and CDR2: MGHRA and YSYEKL. The sample belongs to a study of blood T cells in healthy people across ages. Study conclusions and caveats: More naive CD4+ cells and higher diversity marked long-lived donors relative to aged donors.

A minimum of 7 million PBMCs was isolated per sample. For the second PCR, which ran for about 6 to 11 cycles, a sample-barcoded 5' primer and a J-beta primer mix were used. TCRdb reprocessed the 5' RACE reads via MiXCR and lists one record per CDR3 protein. The sample lists hundreds of thousands of distinct CDR3 sequences, 58% occurring once. The sequenced sample was blood. This rearrangement joins TRBV4-1 to TRBJ2-1, with a weak D call TRBD1 (7 bases). The clonotype comes from a man in his 60s in good health. CDR3 DNA sequence: TGCGCCAGCAGCCAAGGAGGAGGGGGCTCCTACAATGAGCGGTTCTTC. Translating it yields CASSQGGGGSYNERFF.